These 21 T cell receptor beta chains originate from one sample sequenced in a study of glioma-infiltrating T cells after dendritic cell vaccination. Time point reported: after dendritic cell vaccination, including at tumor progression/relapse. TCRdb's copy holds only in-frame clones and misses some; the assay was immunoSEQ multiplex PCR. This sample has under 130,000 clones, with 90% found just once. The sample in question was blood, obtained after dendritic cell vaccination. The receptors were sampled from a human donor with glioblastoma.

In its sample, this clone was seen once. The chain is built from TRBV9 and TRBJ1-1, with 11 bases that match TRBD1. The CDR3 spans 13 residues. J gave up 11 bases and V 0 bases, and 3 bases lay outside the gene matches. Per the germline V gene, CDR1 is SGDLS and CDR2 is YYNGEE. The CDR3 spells CASSVAGDRGAFF. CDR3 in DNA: TGTGCCAGCAGCGTAGCTGGGGACAGGGGGGCTTTCTTT.

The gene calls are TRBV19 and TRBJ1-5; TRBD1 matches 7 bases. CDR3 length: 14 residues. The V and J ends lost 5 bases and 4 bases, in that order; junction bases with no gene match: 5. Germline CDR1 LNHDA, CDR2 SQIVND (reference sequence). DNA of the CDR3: TGTGCCAGTAGTGACAGGGTAGGAAATCAGCCCCAGCATTTT. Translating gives CASSDRVGNQPQHF.

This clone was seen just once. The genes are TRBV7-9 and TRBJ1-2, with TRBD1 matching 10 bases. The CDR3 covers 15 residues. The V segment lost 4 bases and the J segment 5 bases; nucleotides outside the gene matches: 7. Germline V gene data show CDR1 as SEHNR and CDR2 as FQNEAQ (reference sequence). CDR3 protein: CASSSDRGTSYGYTF. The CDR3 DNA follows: TGTGCCAGCAGCTCGGACAGGGGGACGTCTTATGGCTACACCTTC.

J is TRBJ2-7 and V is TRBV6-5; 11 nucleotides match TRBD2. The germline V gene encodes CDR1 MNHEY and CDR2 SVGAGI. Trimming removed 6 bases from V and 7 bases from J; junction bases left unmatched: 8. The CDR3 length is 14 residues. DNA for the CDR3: TGTGCCAGCAGCAAACTAGCGGGAGAAGGTGAGCAGTACTTC. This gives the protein CASSKLAGEGEQYF.

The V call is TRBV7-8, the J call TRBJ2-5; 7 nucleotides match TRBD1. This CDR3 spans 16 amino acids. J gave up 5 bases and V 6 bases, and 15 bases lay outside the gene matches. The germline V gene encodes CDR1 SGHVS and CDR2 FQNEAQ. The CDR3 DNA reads TGTGCCAGCAGTTTGGAGACAGGGCTGTCTCTGGAGACCCAGTACTTC. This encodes CASSLETGLSLETQYF.

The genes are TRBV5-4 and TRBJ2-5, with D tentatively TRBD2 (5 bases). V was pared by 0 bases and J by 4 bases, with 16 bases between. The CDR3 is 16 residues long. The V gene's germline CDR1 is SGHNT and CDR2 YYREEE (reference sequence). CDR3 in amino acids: CASSLGVTGSIETQYF. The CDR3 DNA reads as TGTGCCAGCAGCTTGGGTGTGACGGGGAGTATAGAGACCCAGTACTTC.

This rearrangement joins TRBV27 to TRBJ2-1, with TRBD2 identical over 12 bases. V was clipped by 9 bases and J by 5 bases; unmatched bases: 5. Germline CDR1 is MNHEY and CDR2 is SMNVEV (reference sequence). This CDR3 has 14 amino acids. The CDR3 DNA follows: TGTGCCAGTAGGACTAGCGGGAATGACAATGAGCAGTTCTTC. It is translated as CASRTSGNDNEQFF.

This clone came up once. This chain's CDR3 is CASSSLDGGNQPQHF. Written as DNA, the CDR3 is TGTGCCAGCAGTTCCCTAGACGGGGGCAATCAGCCCCAGCATTTT. V is TRBV27 and J is TRBJ1-5; the D is unclear. With 4 bases removed from V and 2 bases from J, the gap between germline ends came to 12 bases. Germline V gives CDR1 MNHEY, CDR2 SMNVEV (reference sequence). The CDR3 is 15 amino acids.

The CDR3 is CASSLRANTGELFF. In DNA form, the CDR3 reads TGTGCCAGCAGCTTGCGTGCGAACACCGGGGAGCTGTTTTTT. J is TRBJ2-2 and V is TRBV5-6; no clear D. The CDR3 totals 14 residues. Per the germline V gene, CDR1 is SGHDT and CDR2 is YYEEEE. V was cut by 1 base and J by 0 bases, with 4 bases left in between. Looking up the rest from reference TRBV5-6 and TRBJ2-2 gives the full variable domain: DAGVTQSPTHLIKTRGQQVTLRCSPKSGHDTVSWYQQALGQGPQFIFQYYEEEERQRGNFPDRFSGHQFPNYSSELNVNALLLGDSALYLCASSLRANTGELFFGEGSRLTVL.

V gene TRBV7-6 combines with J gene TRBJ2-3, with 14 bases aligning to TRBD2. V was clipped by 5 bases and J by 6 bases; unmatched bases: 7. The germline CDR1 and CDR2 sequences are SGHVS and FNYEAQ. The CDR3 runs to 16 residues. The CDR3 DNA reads TGTGCCAGCAGCCTCGGGACTAGCGGGGGTTCTGATACGCAGTATTTT. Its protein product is CASSLGTSGGSDTQYF.

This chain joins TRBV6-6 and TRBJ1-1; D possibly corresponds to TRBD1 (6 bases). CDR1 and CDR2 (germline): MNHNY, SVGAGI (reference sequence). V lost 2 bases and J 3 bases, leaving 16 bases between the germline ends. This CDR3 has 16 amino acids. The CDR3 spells CASSYPPGGLDTEAFF. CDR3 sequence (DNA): TGTGCCAGCAGTTACCCACCGGGGGGCCTGGACACTGAAGCTTTCTTT.

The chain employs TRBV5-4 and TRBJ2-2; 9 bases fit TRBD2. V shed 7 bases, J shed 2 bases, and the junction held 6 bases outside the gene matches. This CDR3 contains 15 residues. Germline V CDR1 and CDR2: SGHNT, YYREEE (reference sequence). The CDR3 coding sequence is TGTGCCAGCCGCGGCGGGGGGGCCAACACCGGGGAGCTGTTTTTT. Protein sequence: CASRGGGANTGELFF.

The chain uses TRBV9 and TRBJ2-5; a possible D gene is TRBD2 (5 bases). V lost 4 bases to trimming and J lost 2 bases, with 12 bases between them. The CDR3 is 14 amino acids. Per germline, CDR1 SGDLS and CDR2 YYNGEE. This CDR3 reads CASSPSGIQETQYF. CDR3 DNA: TGTGCCAGCAGCCCCTCGGGGATACAAGAGACCCAGTACTTC.

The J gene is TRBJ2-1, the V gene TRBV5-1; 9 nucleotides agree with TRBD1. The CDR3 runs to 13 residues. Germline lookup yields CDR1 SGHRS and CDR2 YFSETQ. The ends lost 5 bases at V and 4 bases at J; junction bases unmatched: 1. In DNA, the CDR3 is TGCGCCAGCAGACAGGGGGCATACAATGAGCAGTTCTTC. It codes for CASRQGAYNEQFF.

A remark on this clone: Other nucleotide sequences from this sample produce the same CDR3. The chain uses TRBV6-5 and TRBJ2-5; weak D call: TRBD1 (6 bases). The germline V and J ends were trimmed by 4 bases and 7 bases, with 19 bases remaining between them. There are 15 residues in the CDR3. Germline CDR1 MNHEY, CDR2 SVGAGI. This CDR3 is CASSSGQGAGGTQYF. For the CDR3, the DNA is TGTGCCAGCAGTTCGGGACAAGGCGCTGGTGGGACCCAGTACTTC.

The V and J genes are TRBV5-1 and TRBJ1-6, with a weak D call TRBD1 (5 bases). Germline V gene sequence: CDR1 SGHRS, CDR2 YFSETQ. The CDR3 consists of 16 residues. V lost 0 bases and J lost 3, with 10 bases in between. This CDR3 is CASSLEGAGYNSPLHF. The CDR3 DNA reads TGCGCCAGCAGCTTGGAAGGGGCCGGCTATAATTCACCCCTCCACTTT.

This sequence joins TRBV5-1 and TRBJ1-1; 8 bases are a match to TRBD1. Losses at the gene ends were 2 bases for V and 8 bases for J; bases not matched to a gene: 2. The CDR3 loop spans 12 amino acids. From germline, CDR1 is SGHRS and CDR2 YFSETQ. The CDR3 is CASSFGTGEAFF. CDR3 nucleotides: TGCGCCAGCAGCTTCGGGACAGGCGAAGCTTTCTTT.

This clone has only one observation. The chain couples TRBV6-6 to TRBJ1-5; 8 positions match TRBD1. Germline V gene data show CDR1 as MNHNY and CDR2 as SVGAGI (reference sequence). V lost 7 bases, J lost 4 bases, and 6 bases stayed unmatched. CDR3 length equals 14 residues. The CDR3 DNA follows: TGTGCCAGCATCCAGGGGGCCGGGAATCAGCCCCAGCATTTT. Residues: CASIQGAGNQPQHF.

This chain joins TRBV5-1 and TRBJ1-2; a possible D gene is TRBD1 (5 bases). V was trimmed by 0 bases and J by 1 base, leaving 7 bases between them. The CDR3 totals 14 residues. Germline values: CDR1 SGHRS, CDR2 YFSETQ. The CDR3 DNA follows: TGCGCCAGCAGCTTGGACGGGGGTAACTATGGCTACACCTTC. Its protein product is CASSLDGGNYGYTF.

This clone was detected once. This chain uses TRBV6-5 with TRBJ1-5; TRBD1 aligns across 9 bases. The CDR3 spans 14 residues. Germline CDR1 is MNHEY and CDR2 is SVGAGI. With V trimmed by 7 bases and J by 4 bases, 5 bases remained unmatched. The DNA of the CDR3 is TGTGCCAGCACCCCGGGACAGGGTAATCAGCCCCAGCATTTT. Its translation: CASTPGQGNQPQHF.

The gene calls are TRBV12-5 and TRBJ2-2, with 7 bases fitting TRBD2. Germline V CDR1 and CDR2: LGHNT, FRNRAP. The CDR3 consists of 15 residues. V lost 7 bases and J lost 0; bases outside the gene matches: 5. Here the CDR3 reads CASAVRGANTGELFF. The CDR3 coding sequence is TGTGCTAGTGCCGTTCGGGGGGCGAACACCGGGGAGCTGTTTTTT. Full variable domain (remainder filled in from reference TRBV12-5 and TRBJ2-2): DARVTQTPRHKVTEMGQEVTMRCQPILGHNTVFWYRQTMMQGLELLAYFRNRAPLDDSGMPKDRFSAEMPDATLATLKIQPSEPRDSAVYFCASAVRGANTGELFFGEGSRLTVL.